Below, 29 T cell receptor beta chains from the same sample are listed, as sequenced in a study of blood T cell repertoires in COVID-19. Produced via immunoSEQ multiplex PCR; TCRdb's table is partial and in-frame only. The table shows roughly 380,000 clones, with less than 85% occurring only once. The sequencing sample was made of peripheral blood. Every receptor here comes from a woman aged 18 to 35 with acute or convalescent COVID-19.

The J gene is TRBJ2-3, the V gene TRBV7-9, with 7 bases matching TRBD1. The CDR3 extends over 15 amino acids. CDR1 is SEHNR and CDR2 is FQNEAQ in the germline V gene (reference sequence). V shed 5 bases and J 5 bases; nucleotides not matched to a gene: 10. CDR3 bases: TGTGCCAGCAGCCCGTCCAGGGGGACCGAAGATACGCAGTATTTT. It is translated as CASSPSRGTEDTQYF.

The V call is TRBV11-3, the J call TRBJ2-3, with TRBD1 identical over 9 bases. CDR1 is SGHNT, CDR2 YENEEA, per germline. J gave up 0 bases and V 4 bases, and 5 bases lay outside the gene matches. CDR3 length: 16 residues. CDR3 in amino acids: CASSSGDRASTDTQYF. The CDR3 coding sequence is TGTGCCAGCAGCTCTGGGGACAGGGCTAGCACAGATACGCAGTATTTT.

The chain combines TRBV5-1 with TRBJ2-1; D not certain. The CDR3 is 16 residues long. The germline gives CDR1 SGHRS, CDR2 YFSETQ. Trimming left V 3 bases short and J 2 bases short, with 15 bases between. The CDR3 spells CASSSLLEPPYNEQFF. CDR3 nucleotide sequence: TGCGCCAGCAGCTCCCTTCTGGAGCCCCCCTACAATGAGCAGTTCTTC. The entire variable domain, with the rest obtained from reference TRBV5-1 and TRBJ2-1, is as follows: KAGVTQTPRYLIKTRGQQVTLSCSPISGHRSVSWYQQTPGQGLQFLFEYFSETQRNKGNFPGRFSGRQFSNSRSEMNVSTLELGDSALYLCASSSLLEPPYNEQFFGPGTRLTVL.

V usage is TRBV28 and J usage is TRBJ1-1; 10 nucleotides line up with TRBD1. Germline CDR1 is MDHEN and CDR2 is SYDVKM. With V trimmed by 5 bases and J by 3 bases, 3 bases remained unmatched. This CDR3 spans 14 amino acids. The CDR3 region has the DNA TGTGCCAGCAGTGGACAGGGGGTTTACACTGAAGCTTTCTTT. Amino acids: CASSGQGVYTEAFF.

This chain connects TRBV5-1 to TRBJ2-5; D is undetermined. This CDR3 region has 14 residues. Germline V CDR1 and CDR2: SGHRS, YFSETQ. Trimming removed 4 bases at V and 5 bases at J, with 15 bases between. The CDR3 loop reads CASSDPPRFETQYF. The DNA for the CDR3 is TGCGCCAGCAGCGACCCTCCGAGGTTTGAGACCCAGTACTTC. Drawing the rest from reference TRBV5-1 and TRBJ2-5, the complete variable domain is KAGVTQTPRYLIKTRGQQVTLSCSPISGHRSVSWYQQTPGQGLQFLFEYFSETQRNKGNFPGRFSGRQFSNSRSEMNVSTLELGDSALYLCASSDPPRFETQYFGPGTRLLVL.

The J gene is TRBJ1-4, the V gene TRBV4-1; D gene uncertain. The CDR3 extends over 14 amino acids. The germline V gene encodes CDR1 MGHRA and CDR2 YSYEKL. Trimming took off 0 bases at V and 8 bases at J, with 10 bases between the two ends. This CDR3 is CASSQEASGEKLFF. Here the CDR3 DNA reads TGCGCCAGCAGCCAAGAAGCGAGTGGAGAAAAACTGTTTTTT.

The rearrangement links TRBV2 to TRBJ2-7, with 10 positions matching TRBD2. After removal of 6 bases from V and 1 base from J, the junction contained 3 bases not matched to a gene. The CDR3 loop spans 14 amino acids. Germline V CDR1 and CDR2: SNHLY, FYNNEI. The CDR3 nucleotides are TGTGCCAGCAGCGGGACTAGCGAATCCTACGAGCAGTACTTC. Protein product: CASSGTSESYEQYF.

This chain joins TRBV12-3 or TRBV12-4 and TRBJ1-2; TRBD1 matches 7 bases. The CDR3 consists of 13 residues. V lost 6 bases to trimming and J lost 4 bases; unmatched junction nucleotides: 5. The CDR3 sequence: CASSETGFYGYTF. For the CDR3, the DNA is TGTGCCAGCAGCGAGACAGGGTTCTATGGCTACACCTTC.

This clone was counted a few times. The chain couples TRBV10-2 to TRBJ2-5, with D possibly being TRBD1 (7 bases). The CDR3 sequence is 13 residues long. From germline, CDR1 is WSHSY and CDR2 SAAADI. V was pared by 8 bases and J by 4 bases, with 14 bases between. The CDR3 DNA reads as TGCGCCAGCCGAAGGGGGCGGGGAGAGACCCAGTACTTC. Protein sequence: CASRRGRGETQYF.

The V gene is TRBV4-1, the J gene TRBJ2-2, with D maybe TRBD2 (6 bases). The CDR3 has 17 amino acids. CDR1 is MGHRA and CDR2 is YSYEKL in the germline V gene. Trimming removed 5 bases from V and 0 bases from J, with 16 bases in between. The CDR3 sequence: CASSLRPGLSNTGELFF. In nucleotides, the CDR3 is TGCGCCAGCAGCTTACGCCCGGGACTGTCGAACACCGGGGAGCTGTTTTTT.

The CDR3 sequence is CASSVEQGSSGANVLTF. CDR3 DNA sequence: TGTGCCAGCAGCGTAGAGCAGGGAAGCTCTGGGGCCAACGTCCTGACTTTC. The chain employs TRBV9 and TRBJ2-6; D perhaps matches TRBD1 (5 bases). Germline V gene data show CDR1 as SGDLS and CDR2 as YYNGEE. The CDR3 extends over 17 amino acids. Trimming stripped 0 bases from V and 0 bases from J, with 10 bases between.

This rearrangement joins TRBV12-3 or TRBV12-4 to TRBJ1-5, with D possibly TRBD1 on 5 matching bases. V lost 6 bases to trimming and J lost 5 bases, with 11 bases between them. The CDR3 has 13 amino acids. For the CDR3, the DNA is TGTGCCAGCAGCCGACAGAGCGATCAGCCCCAGCATTTT. As protein: CASSRQSDQPQHF.

This sequence joins TRBV10-2 and TRBJ1-2; 8 positions match TRBD1. Trimming removed 3 bases from V and 5 bases from J; junction bases left unmatched: 5. The CDR3 totals 14 residues. Germline-derived CDR1 and CDR2 are WSHSY and SAAADI. The CDR3 reads CASSDSTGGYGYTF. The CDR3 nucleotides are TGCGCCAGCAGTGATAGCACAGGGGGATATGGCTACACCTTC.

As for this clone: This sample includes further DNA sequences coding for the same CDR3. The chain carries TRBV7-3 and TRBJ1-1; D is unresolved. The CDR3 has 13 amino acids. Germline V gene lookup returns CDR1 SGHTA and CDR2 FQGTGA. Trimming shortened V by 5 bases and J by 1 base, and 8 bases separated the two germline ends. The CDR3 is CASSPQANTEAFF. CDR3 DNA: TGTGCCAGCAGCCCCCAGGCGAACACTGAAGCTTTCTTT.

This rearrangement joins TRBV7-2 to TRBJ1-6; the D gene is possibly TRBD1 (5 bases). CDR3 length equals 15 residues. The germline V gene encodes CDR1 SGHTA and CDR2 FQGNSA. V lost 1 base to trimming and J lost 6 bases, with 10 bases between them. CDR3 nucleotide sequence: TGTGCCAGCAGCTTAGGCCCCCAGGGTAATTCACCCCTCCACTTT. This sequence encodes CASSLGPQGNSPLHF.

V and J are TRBV7-3 and TRBJ2-1; a possible D gene is TRBD2 (6 bases). The V and J ends lost 5 bases and 1 base respectively, with 15 bases between them. The CDR3 sequence is 16 residues long. The germline V gene has CDR1 SGHTA and CDR2 FQGTGA. This CDR3 is CASSLNSGASYNEQFF. The CDR3 region has the DNA TGTGCCAGCAGCCTGAATAGCGGCGCATCCTACAATGAGCAGTTCTTC.

The gene calls are TRBV25-1 and TRBJ1-2, with 7 bases fitting TRBD1. This CDR3 is built from 13 residues. V dropped 5 bases and J dropped 4; count of bases not matched to a gene: 4. Germline V gene sequence: CDR1 MGHDK, CDR2 SYGVNS. CDR3 sequence: CASSTGDFYGYTF. The CDR3 DNA is TGTGCCAGCAGTACAGGGGATTTCTATGGCTACACCTTC.

This clone was detected only once. In DNA form, the CDR3 reads TGTGCCAGCAGCCAGGGCGGCGGGGGAAGGGGGAACACTGAAGCTTTCTTT. It translates to CASSQGGGGRGNTEAFF. The V call is TRBV3-1 (or the pseudogene TRBV3-2), the J call TRBJ1-1, with a tentative D call TRBD1 (5 bases). Trimming took 3 bases from V and 1 from J, leaving 18 bases between them. The CDR3 is 17 residues long. The germline CDR1 and CDR2 sequences are LGHDT and YNNKEL (reference sequence).

The genes are TRBV9 and TRBJ2-5; 7 bases fit TRBD1. Unmatched junction bases numbered 3, after V lost 2 bases and J lost 2 bases. The CDR3 covers 14 residues. Germline V lookup: CDR1 SGDLS, CDR2 YYNGEE. The CDR3 DNA sequence: TGTGCCAGCAGCGTGGGGACAGCACAAGAGACCCAGTACTTC. It specifies CASSVGTAQETQYF.

The chain recombines TRBV11-3 with TRBJ2-1; D perhaps matches TRBD2 (7 bases). The germline V gene encodes CDR1 SGHNT and CDR2 YENEEA. This CDR3 has 16 amino acids. V lost 4 bases and J lost 4, with 17 bases in between. The CDR3 sequence: CASSSGAGQRYNEQFF. The CDR3 DNA sequence: TGTGCCAGCAGCTCCGGAGCGGGACAAAGGTACAATGAGCAGTTCTTC.

This clone was found a few times. The rearrangement joins TRBV25-1 to TRBJ2-1; the match to TRBD2 covers 9 bases. The CDR3 contains 17 residues. The trim removed 4 bases at V and 0 bases at J, leaving 7 bases unmatched. The germline CDR1 and CDR2 sequences are MGHDK and SYGVNS. DNA for the CDR3: TGTGCCAGCAGTGGTCGAGCGGGGGGCGTCTCCTACAATGAGCAGTTCTTC. Translation: CASSGRAGGVSYNEQFF.

The J gene is TRBJ1-5, the V gene TRBV2; possible D gene TRBD1, 6 bases. Germline CDR1 is SNHLY and CDR2 is FYNNEI. The CDR3 loop spans 15 amino acids. V lost 3 bases to trimming and J lost 1 base, with 10 bases between them. For the CDR3, the DNA is TGTGCCAGCAGTGACAGGGGCCAAAGCAATCAGCCCCAGCATTTT. It specifies CASSDRGQSNQPQHF.

This clone was counted between two and nine times. Other nucleotide sequences from this sample produce the same CDR3. The chain employs TRBV9 and TRBJ1-1; D is perhaps TRBD1 (5 bases). The germline V gene has CDR1 SGDLS and CDR2 YYNGEE. The V gene lost 0 bases and the J gene lost 2 bases, with 11 bases spanning the gap. CDR3 length: 15 amino acids. CDR3 loop: CASSVGGAINTEAFF. The CDR3 DNA reads TGTGCCAGCAGCGTAGGTGGGGCGATCAACACTGAAGCTTTCTTT. The whole variable domain, remainder taken from reference TRBV9 and TRBJ1-1, is DSGVTQTPKHLITATGQRVTLRCSPRSGDLSVYWYQQSLDQGLQFLIQYYNGEERAKGNILERFSAQQFPDLHSELNLSSLELGDSALYFCASSVGGAINTEAFFGQGTRLTVV.

The chain is built from TRBV5-4 and TRBJ2-2; D may be TRBD1 (5 bases). Trimming removed 6 bases from V and 6 bases from J, with 15 bases in between. From germline, CDR1 is SGHNT and CDR2 YYREEE (reference sequence). This CDR3 contains 14 residues. The DNA for the CDR3 is TGTGCCAGCACCTCGGGCAGGGAAGCCGGGGAGCTGTTTTTT. Translated, it gives CASTSGREAGELFF.

This clone was detected a few times. The chain combines TRBV7-9 with TRBJ2-2, with 7 bases identical to TRBD1. Trimming removed 5 bases from V and 7 bases from J; junction bases left unmatched: 7. Germline loops: CDR1 SEHNR, CDR2 FQNEAQ (reference sequence). The CDR3 loop spans 14 amino acids. The CDR3 loop reads CASSPRDRIGELFF. CDR3 DNA sequence: TGTGCCAGCAGCCCCCGGGACAGAATCGGGGAGCTGTTTTTT.

This clone was counted a single time. This chain links TRBV9 with TRBJ2-2; 9 bases line up with TRBD2. The CDR3 has 17 amino acids. Trimming at V came to 0 bases and at J to 0 bases, leaving 3 bases not matched to a gene. Germline-derived CDR1 and CDR2 are SGDLS and YYNGEE. CDR3 nucleotides: TGTGCCAGCAGCGTAGCAGGACTAGCGTCGAACACCGGGGAGCTGTTTTTT. Amino acid sequence: CASSVAGLASNTGELFF.

This sequence joins TRBV5-1 and TRBJ2-1, with TRBD1 identical over 8 bases. Germline CDR1 reads SGHRS; CDR2 reads YFSETQ. This CDR3 spans 14 amino acids. V was clipped by 5 bases and J by 4 bases; unmatched bases: 5. CDR3 DNA sequence: TGCGCCAGCAGTAAGGACAGGGCATACAATGAGCAGTTCTTC. This encodes CASSKDRAYNEQFF.

This clone was recorded once. The rearrangement uses TRBV9 and TRBJ2-1; tentative D call: TRBD2 (6 bases). Trimming took 4 bases from V and 0 from J, leaving 11 bases between them. The CDR3 length is 15 residues. CDR1 is SGDLS, CDR2 YYNGEE, per germline. The CDR3 loop reads CASSQGAGSYNEQFF. CDR3 DNA: TGTGCCAGCAGCCAAGGAGCGGGCTCCTACAATGAGCAGTTCTTC.

The chain recombines TRBV5-1 with TRBJ2-3; TRBD2 matches at 10 bases. CDR3 length: 18 amino acids. The germline V gene has CDR1 SGHRS and CDR2 YFSETQ. The V gene end was trimmed by 0 bases and the J gene end by 3 bases; junction bases not matched to a gene: 10. For the CDR3, the DNA is TGCGCCAGCAGCTTGGCCCCTAGCGGGGGCATAGTGACAGATACGCAGTATTTT. Translation gives CASSLAPSGGIVTDTQYF.